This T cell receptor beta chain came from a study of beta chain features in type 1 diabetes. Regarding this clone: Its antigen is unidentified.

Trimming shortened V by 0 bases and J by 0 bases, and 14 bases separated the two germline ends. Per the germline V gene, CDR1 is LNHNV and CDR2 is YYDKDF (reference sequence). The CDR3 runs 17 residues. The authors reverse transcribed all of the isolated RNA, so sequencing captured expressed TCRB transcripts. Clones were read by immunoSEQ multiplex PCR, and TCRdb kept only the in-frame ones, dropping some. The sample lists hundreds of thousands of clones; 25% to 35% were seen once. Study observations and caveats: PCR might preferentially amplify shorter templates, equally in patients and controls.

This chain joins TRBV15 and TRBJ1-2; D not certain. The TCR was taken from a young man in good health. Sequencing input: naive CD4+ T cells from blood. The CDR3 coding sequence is TGTGCCACCAGCAGAGATCGAGGCACCCGATCTAACTATGGCTACACCTTC. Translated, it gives CATSRDRGTRSNYGYTF.